This TCR beta chain was profiled in a study of vaccination and CD4 T cells after COVID-19. The treatment here: approximately 9-day PBMC culture with coronavirus spike peptide pools or control peptides (ViraFEST assay). The V end was cut by 3 bases, the J end by 0 bases, with 15 bases between. The CDR3 extends over 15 amino acids. Germline V gene sequence: CDR1 DFQATT, CDR2 SNEGSKA (reference sequence). Turning to this clonotype: As yet, its antigen is unknown.

An Oncomine TCR Beta short-read assay was used to sequence the DNA from cultured CD4+ T cells. TCRdb analysed the PCR reads with MiXCR anew, one entry per CDR3 protein. The table lists about 12,000 distinct CDR3 sequences, approximately 60% of them singletons, with 9.1% in the top ten. General study points: In convalescent patients, a median around 89% of reactive clones appeared only post-vaccination.

The chain links TRBV20-1 to TRBJ2-7; D is uncertain. This clonotype originated in a human donor who had recovered from COVID-19. The sample comprised CD4+ T cells from blood, cultured in vitro. CDR3 sequence (DNA): TGCAGTGCTAGGAGGTCCTTAACTCGCTCCTACGAGCAGTACTTC. It translates to CSARRSLTRSYEQYF.